This TCR beta chain was documented in a study of Ad26.COV2.S vaccination and SARS-CoV-2 variants. The sample's treatment: about 20 received Ad26.COV2.S at low or high dose, single or two shots; about 5 received placebo; per-sample allocation not given. Sampling happened 63 days after the first vaccine or placebo injection. In the vaccine, an Ad26 vector expressed the SARS-CoV-2 spike of the Wuhan strain. Only in-frame clones appear in the TCRdb table, and some are missing; sequencing was by immunoSEQ multiplex PCR. Of around 340,000 clones in the sample, around nine tenths were seen once. This clone was found once. The receptor comes from a person between 18 and 60 years old who received the Ad26.COV2.S COVID-19 vaccine or a placebo. Sequencing was performed on peripheral blood, taken in a trial of Ad26.COV2.S vaccine versus placebo.

DNA for the CDR3: TGTGCCAGCAGCTTGGGGGGTTATGGCTACACCTTC. Amino acids: CASSLGGYGYTF. This chain connects TRBV11-3 to TRBJ1-2; a weak D match, TRBD1 (5 bases). This CDR3 region has 12 residues. V was pared by 3 bases and J by 5 bases, with 7 bases between. From germline, CDR1 is SGHNT and CDR2 YENEEA.